This T cell receptor (delta chain) was captured in a study of DNA immune sequencing with unique molecular identifiers. Study background: Buffy-coat γδ T cells, enriched immunomagnetically, supplied the sequenced genomic DNA. γδ T cells were sorted from PBMC by fluorescence-activated cell sorting. Study-level results: The most frequent TRD pairing among healthy donor clonotypes was TRDV2-TRDJ1. Only primer-targeted TRD sequences can be detected; novel ones are missed.

Germline V gives CDR1 TSESDYY, CDR2 QEAYKQQN. The CDR3 is 17 amino acids. V gave up 0 bases and J gave up 0 bases, with 15 bases separating them. There are many counts of this clone. Antigen: not known. Primers for all 8 TRDV and 4 TRDJ genes amplified genomic DNA in 32-plex. A 12-nucleotide UMI was added during approximately 3 barcoding PCR cycles before adapter PCR. TCRdb reanalysed the multiplex PCR reads via CATT. The data hold some 5,300 delta-chain clones, with roughly a tenth observed a single time. Sequences were obtained from gamma-delta T cells enriched from blood buffy coat, or unenriched PBMCs (not recorded which). This sequence joins TRAV38-2/DV8 and TRDJ1; D might be TRDD3 (5 bases). This clonotype was sampled from a human donor in good health. The CDR3 sequence: CAYRSAGGPIHTDKLIF. CDR3 sequence (DNA): TGTGCTTATAGGAGCGCAGGGGGGCCTATTCACACCGATAAACTCATCTTT.